The sequence of this T cell receptor beta chain was determined in a study of siplizumab effects on memory and regulatory T cells. Whole-study findings and limits: Relative to controls at approximately 25%, mappable alloreactive CD4+ clones exhibited a mean Treg-derived proportion of about 69% with siplizumab.

Clones were sequenced by immunoSEQ multiplex PCR, and TCRdb holds only the in-frame ones, with some missing. The table shows 90,000 to 130,000 clones, with about nine tenths occurring only once. Concerning this clone: Its antigen is as yet unknown.

V lost 0 bases to trimming and J lost 0 bases, with 4 bases between them. This CDR3 comprises 14 residues. CDR1 SNHLY and CDR2 FYNNEI come from the germline V gene. The specimen sequenced was CD4+ T cells sorted from blood. V and J are TRBV2 and TRBJ2-3; the D is unclear. The clonotype originates from a human donor in good health. CDR3 DNA: TGTGCCAGCAGTGAAGCGCGGAGCACAGATACGCAGTATTTT. Its translation: CASSEARSTDTQYF.